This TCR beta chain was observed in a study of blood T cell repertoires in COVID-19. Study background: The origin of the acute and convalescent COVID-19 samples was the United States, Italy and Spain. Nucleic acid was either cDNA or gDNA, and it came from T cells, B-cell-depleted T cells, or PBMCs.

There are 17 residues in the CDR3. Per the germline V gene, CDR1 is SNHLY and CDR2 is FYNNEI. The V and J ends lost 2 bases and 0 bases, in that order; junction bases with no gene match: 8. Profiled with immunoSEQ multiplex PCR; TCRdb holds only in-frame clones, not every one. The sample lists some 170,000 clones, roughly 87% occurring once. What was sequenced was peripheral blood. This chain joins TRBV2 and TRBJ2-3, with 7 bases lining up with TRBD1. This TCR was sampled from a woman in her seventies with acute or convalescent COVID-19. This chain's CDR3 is CASSEFGDRASTDTQYF. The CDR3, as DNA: TGTGCCAGCAGTGAATTTGGGGACAGAGCTAGCACAGATACGCAGTATTTT.